The clone carrying this T cell receptor beta chain turned up a few times. The CDR3 has 15 residues. Germline CDR1 reads ENHRY; CDR2 reads SYGVKD. The V segment lost 4 bases and the J segment 3 bases; nucleotides outside the gene matches: 7. Library construction for TCR beta used iRepertoire HTBI primers and Arm-PCR of CDR3 regions. MiXCR, applied by TCRdb to the multiplex PCR reads, yields one record per CDR3 protein. This table holds 400,000 to 550,000 distinct CDR3 sequences, over 15% found once. These data come from a study of regulatory T cells in long-lasting Graves disease. Regarding time point: newly diagnosed GD, antithyroid drugs for less than 3 months. The TCR library was made from RNA that had been extracted from PBMCs in TRIzol. Patients all came to the study from an endocrinology department in Xi'an, China. The same data also went into a second study, on T cells in Graves' hyperthyroidism and ophthalmopathy.

The sequences come from peripheral blood mononuclear cells (PBMCs), collected at new diagnosis, from a patient treated with antithyroid drugs. The chain links TRBV10-3 to TRBJ2-3; 7 nucleotides align to TRBD2. This sequence originates from a woman in her 30s with Graves disease. CDR3 nucleotides: TGTGCCATCAGTGTGGGCGGGAGTGGTACAGATACGCAGTATTTT. Its translation is CAISVGGSGTDTQYF.